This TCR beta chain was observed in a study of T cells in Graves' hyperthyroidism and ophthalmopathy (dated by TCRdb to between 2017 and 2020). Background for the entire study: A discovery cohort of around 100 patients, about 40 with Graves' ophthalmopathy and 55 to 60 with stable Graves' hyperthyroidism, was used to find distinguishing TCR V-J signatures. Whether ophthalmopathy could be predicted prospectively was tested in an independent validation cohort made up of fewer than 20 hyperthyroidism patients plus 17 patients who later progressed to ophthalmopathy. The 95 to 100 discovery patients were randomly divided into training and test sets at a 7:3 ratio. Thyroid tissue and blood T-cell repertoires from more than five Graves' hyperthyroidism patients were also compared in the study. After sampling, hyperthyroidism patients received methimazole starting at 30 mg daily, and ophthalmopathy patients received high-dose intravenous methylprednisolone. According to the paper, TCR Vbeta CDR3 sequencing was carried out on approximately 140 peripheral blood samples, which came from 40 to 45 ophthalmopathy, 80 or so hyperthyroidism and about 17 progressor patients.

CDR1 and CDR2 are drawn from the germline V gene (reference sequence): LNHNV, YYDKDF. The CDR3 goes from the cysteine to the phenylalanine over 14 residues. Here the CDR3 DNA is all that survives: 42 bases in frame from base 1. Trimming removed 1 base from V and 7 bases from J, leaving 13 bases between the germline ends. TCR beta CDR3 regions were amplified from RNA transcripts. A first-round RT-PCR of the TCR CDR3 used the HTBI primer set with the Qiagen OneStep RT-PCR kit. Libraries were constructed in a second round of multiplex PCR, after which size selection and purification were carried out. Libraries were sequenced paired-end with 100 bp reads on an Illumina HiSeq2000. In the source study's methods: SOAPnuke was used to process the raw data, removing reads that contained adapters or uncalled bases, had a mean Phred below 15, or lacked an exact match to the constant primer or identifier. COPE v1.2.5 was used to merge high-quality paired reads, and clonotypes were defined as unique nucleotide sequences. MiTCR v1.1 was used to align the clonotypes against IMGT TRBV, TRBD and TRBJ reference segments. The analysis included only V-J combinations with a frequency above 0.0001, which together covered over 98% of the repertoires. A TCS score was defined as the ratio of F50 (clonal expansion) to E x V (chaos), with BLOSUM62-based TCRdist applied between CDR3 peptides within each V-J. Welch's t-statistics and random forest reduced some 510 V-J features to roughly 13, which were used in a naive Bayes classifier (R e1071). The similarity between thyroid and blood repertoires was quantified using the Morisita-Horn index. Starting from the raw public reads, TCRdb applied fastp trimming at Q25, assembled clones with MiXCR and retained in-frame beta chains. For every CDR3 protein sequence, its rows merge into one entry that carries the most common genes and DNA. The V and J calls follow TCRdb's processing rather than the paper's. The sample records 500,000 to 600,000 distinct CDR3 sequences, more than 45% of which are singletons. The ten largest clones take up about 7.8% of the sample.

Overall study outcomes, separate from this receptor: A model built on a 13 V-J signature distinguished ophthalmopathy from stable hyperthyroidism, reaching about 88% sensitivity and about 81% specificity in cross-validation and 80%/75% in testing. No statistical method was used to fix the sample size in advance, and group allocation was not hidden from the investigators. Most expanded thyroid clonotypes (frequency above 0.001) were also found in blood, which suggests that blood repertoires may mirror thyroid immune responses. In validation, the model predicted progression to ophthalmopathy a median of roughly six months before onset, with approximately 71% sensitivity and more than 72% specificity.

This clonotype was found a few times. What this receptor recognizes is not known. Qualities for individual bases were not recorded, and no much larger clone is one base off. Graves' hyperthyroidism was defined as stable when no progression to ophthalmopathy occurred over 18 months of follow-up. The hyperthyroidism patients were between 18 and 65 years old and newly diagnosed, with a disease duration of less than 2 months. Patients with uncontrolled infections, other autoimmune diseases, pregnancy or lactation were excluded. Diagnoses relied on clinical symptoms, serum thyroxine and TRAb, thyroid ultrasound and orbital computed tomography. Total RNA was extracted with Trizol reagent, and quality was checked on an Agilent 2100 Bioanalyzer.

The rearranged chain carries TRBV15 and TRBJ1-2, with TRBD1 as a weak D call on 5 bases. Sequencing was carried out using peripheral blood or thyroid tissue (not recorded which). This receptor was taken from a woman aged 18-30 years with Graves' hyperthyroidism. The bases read TGTGCCACCAGCAGAGGGAACTCTGGGGCTGGCTACACCTTC. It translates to CATSRGNSGAGYTF.